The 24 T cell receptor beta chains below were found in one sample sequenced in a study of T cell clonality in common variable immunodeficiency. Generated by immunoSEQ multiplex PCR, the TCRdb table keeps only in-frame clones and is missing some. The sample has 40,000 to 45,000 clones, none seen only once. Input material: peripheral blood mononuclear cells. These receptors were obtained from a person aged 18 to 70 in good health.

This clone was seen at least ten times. CDR3 DNA, as far as it was read: TGTGCCAGTAGTATCGGGACAGGGATTCAAGAGACC. Its protein product is CASSIGTGIQET. The entire CDR3 protein reads CASSIGTGIQETQYF. The chain is built from TRBV19 and TRBJ2-5, with 9 bases fitting TRBD1. From the germline J gene comes the end of the CDR3, since the read stops 3 residues before it. J was trimmed by 2 bases and V by 3 bases; bases with no gene match: 4. In germline, CDR1 is LNHDA, CDR2 SQIVND (reference sequence). The CDR3 runs to 15 residues.

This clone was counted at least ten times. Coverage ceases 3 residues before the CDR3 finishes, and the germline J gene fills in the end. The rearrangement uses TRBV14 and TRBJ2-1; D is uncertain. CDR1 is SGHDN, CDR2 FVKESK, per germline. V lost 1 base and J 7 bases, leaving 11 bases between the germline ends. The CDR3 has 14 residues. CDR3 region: CASSQASSGNEQFF. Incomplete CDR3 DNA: TGTGCCAGCAGCCAAGCGTCCTCAGGAAATGAG.

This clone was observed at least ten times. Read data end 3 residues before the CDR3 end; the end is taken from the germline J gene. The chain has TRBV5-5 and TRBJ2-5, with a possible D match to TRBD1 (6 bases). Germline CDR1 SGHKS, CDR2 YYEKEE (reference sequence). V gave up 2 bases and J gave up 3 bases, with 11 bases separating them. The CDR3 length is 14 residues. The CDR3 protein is CASSLQGDEETQYF. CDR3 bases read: TGTGCCAGCAGCTTACAGGGTGATGAAGAGACC.

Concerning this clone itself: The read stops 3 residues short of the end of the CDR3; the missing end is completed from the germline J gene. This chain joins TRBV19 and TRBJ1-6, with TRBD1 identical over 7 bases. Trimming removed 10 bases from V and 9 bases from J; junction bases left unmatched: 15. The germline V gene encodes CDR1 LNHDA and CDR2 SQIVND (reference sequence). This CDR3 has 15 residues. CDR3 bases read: TGTGCCACCCAGGGGGGAGATGGTTGGACTTCACCC. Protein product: CATQGGDGWTSP. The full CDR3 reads CATQGGDGWTSPLHF. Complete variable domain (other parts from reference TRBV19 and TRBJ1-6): DGGITQSPKYLFRKEGQNVTLSCEQNLNHDAMYWYRQDPGQGLRLIYYSQIVNDFQKGDIAEGYSVSREKKESFPLTVTSAQKNPTAFYLCATQGGDGWTSPLHFGNGTRLTVT.

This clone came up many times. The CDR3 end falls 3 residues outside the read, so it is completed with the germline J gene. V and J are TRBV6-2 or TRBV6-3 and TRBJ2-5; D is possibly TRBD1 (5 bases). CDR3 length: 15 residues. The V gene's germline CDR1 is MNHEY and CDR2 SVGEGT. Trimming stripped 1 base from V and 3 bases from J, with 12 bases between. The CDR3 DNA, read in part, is TGTGCCAGCAGTTACTGGCAGGGCGATAAAGAGACC. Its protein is CASSYWQGDKET. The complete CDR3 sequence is CASSYWQGDKETQYF.

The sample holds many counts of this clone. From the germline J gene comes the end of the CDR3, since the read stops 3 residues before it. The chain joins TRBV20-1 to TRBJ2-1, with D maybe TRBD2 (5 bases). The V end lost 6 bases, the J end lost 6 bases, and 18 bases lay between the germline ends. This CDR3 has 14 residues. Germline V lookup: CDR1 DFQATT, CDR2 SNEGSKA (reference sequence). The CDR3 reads CSAKMSGLGNEQFF. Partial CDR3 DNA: TGCAGTGCCAAAATGAGCGGTCTGGGCAATGAG.

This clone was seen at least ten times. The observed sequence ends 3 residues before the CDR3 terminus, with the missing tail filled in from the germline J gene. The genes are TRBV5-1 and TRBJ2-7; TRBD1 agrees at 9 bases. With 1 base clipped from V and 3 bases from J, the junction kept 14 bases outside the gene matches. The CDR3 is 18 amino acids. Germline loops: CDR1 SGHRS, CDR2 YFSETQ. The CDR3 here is CASSLWDRRDRDRYEQYF. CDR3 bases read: TGCGCCAGCAGCTTGTGGGACCGCCGGGACAGGGACCGCTACGAG.

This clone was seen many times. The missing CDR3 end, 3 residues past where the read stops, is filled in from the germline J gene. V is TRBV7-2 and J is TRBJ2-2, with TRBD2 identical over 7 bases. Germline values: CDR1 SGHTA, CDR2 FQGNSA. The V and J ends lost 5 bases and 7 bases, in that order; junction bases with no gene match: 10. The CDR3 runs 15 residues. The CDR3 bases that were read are TGTGCCAGCAGCCCCAGGACTAGTATTGGCGGGGAG. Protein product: CASSPRTSIGGE. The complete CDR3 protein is CASSPRTSIGGELFF.

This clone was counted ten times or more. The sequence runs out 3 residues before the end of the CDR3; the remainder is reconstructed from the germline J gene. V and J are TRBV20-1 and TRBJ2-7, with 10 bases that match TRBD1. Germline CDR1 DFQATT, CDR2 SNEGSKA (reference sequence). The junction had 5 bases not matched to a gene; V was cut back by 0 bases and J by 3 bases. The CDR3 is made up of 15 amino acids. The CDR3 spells CSARDPGTGVYEQYF. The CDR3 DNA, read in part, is TGCAGTGCTAGAGATCCCGGGACAGGGGTCTACGAG.

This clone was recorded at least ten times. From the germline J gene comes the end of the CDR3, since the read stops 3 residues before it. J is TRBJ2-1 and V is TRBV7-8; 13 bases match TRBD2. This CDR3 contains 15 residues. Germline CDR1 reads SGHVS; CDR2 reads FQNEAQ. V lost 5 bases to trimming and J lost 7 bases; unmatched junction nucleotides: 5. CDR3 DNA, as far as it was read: TGTGCCAGCAGCCACCGGACTAGCGGGAGTAATGAG. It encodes CASSHRTSGSNE. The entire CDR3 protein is CASSHRTSGSNEQFF.

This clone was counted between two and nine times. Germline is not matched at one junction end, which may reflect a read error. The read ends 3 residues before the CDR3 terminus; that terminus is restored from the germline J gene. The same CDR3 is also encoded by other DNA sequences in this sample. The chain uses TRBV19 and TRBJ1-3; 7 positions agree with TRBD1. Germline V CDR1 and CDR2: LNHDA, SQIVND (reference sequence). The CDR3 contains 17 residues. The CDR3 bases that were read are TGTGCCAGTAGTCCCTTCTCCAGACAGGGCTCTGGAAACACA. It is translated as CASSPFSRQGSGNT. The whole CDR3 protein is CASSPFSRQGSGNTIYF.

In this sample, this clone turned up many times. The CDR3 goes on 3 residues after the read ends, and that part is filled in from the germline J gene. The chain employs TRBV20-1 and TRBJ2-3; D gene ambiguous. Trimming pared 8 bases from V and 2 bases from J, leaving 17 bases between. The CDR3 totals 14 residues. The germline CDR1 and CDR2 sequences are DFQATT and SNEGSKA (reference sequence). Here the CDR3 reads CSSRGQLYTDTQYF. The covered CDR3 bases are TGCAGTTCGAGAGGTCAACTTTACACAGATACG.

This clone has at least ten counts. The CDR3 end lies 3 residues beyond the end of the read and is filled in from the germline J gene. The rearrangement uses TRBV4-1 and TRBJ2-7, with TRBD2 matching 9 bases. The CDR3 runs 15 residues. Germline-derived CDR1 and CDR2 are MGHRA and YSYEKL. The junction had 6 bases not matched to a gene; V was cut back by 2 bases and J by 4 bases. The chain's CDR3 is CASSQPGTSQYEQYF. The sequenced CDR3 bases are TGCGCCAGCAGCCAACCCGGGACTAGCCAATACGAG.

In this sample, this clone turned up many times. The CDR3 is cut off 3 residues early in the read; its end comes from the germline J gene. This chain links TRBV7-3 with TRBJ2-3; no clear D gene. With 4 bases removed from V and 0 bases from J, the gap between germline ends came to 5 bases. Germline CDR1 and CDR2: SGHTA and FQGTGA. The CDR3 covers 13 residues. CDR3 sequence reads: CASSSGSTDTQYF. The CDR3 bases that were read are TGTGCCAGCAGCTCCGGGAGCACAGATACG.

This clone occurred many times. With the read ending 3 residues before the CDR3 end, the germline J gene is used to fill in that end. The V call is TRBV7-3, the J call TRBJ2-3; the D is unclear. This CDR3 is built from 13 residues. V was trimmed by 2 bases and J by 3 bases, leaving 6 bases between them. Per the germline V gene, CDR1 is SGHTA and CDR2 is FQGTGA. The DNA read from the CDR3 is TGTGCCAGCAGCTTAGCGAAAACAGATACG. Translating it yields CASSLAKTDT. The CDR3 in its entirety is CASSLAKTDTQYF.

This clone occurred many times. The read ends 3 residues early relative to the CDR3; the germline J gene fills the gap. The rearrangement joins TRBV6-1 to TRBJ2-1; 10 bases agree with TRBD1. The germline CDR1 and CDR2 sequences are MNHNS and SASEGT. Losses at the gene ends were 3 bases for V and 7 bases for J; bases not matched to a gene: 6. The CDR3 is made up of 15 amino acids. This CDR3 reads CASSDVGTGVNEQFF. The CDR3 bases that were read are TGTGCCAGCAGTGACGTCGGGACAGGGGTTAATGAG.

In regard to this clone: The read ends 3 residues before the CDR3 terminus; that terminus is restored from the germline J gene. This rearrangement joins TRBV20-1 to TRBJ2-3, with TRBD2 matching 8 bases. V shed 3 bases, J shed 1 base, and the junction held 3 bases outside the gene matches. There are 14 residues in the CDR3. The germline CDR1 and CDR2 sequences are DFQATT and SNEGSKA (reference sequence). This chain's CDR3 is CSARRREGTDTQYF. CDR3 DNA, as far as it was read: TGCAGTGCTAGGAGGCGGGAGGGCACAGATACG.

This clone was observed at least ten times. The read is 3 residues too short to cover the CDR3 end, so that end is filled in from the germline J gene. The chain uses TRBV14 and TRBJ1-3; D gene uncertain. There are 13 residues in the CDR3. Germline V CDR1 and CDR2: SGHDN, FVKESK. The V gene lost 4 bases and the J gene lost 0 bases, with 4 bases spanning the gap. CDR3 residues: CASSPRSGNTIYF. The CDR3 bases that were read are TGTGCCAGCAGCCCCCGCTCTGGAAACACC.

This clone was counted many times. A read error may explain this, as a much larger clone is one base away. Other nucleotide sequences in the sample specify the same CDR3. CDR3 DNA, as far as it was read: TGCGCCAGCAGCTTGGAAAGCGGACAGGGAAACACA. Its protein is CASSLESGQGNT. The entire CDR3 is CASSLESGQGNTIYF. The chain recombines TRBV5-1 with TRBJ1-3; 8 bases are shared with TRBD1. The read halts 3 residues ahead of the CDR3 end, with the missing end drawn from the germline J gene. CDR1 is SGHRS, CDR2 YFSETQ, per germline. CDR3 size: 15 residues.

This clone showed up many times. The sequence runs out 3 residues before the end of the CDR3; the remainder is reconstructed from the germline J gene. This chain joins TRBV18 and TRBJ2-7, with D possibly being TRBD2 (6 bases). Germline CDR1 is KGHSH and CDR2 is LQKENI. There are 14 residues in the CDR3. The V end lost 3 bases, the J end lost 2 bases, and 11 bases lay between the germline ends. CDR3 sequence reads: CASSPYASAYEQYF. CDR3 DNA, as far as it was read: TGTGCCAGCTCACCGTACGCTAGCGCCTACGAG.

CDR3 bases read: TGTGCCAGCAGCCTGAGGCAGACAAACACCGGGGAG. It encodes CASSLRQTNTGE. The entire CDR3 reads CASSLRQTNTGELFF. The chain has TRBV7-9 and TRBJ2-2; D unclear. The read terminates 3 residues ahead of where the CDR3 ends, so the germline J gene completes it. The CDR3 is made up of 15 amino acids. Per germline, CDR1 SEHNR and CDR2 FQNEAQ (reference sequence). V lost 5 bases and J 2 bases, leaving 12 bases between the germline ends.

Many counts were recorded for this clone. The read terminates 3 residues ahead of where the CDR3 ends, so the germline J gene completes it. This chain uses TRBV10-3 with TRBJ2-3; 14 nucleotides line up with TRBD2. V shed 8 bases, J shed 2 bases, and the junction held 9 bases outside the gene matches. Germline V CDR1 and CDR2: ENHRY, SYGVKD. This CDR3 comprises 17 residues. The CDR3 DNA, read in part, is TGTGCCATCGGGACTAGCGGGAGCGGTAGGTCCACAGATACG. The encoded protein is CAIGTSGSGRSTDT. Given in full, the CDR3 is CAIGTSGSGRSTDTQYF.

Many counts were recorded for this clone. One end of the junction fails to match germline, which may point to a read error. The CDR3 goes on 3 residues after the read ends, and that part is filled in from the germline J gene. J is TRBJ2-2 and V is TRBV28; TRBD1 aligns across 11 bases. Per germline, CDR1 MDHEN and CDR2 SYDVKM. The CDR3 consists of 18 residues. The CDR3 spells CASSLSGTGGTKTGELFF. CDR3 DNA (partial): TGTGCCAGCAGTCTCTCCGGGACAGGGGGGACGAAGACCGGGGAG.

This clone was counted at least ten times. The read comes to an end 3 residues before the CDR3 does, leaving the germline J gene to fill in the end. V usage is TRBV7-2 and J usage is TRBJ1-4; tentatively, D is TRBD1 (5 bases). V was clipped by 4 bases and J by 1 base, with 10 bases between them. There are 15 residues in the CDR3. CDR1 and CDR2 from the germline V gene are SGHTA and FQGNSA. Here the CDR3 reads CASSSLGGTNEKLFF. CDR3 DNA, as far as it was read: TGTGCCAGCAGCTCCCTCGGGGGAACTAATGAAAAA. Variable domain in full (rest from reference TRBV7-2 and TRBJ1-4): GAGVSQSPSNKVTEKGKDVELRCDPISGHTALYWYRQSLGQGLEFLIYFQGNSAPDKSGLPSDRFSAERTGGSVSTLTIQRTQQEDSAVYLCASSSLGGTNEKLFFGSGTQLSVL.